This TCR beta chain was recovered during a study of blood T cell repertoires in COVID-19. V lost 2 bases, J lost 6 bases, and 4 bases stayed unmatched. There are 13 residues in the CDR3. Germline loops: CDR1 MRHNA, CDR2 SNTAGT. Sequencing used immunoSEQ multiplex PCR; TCRdb keeps in-frame clones, though not all of them. The table shows 97,000 or so clones, with about 81% occurring only once. This clonotype originated in a man older than 75 with acute or convalescent COVID-19. Material: peripheral blood. The V call is TRBV6-4, the J call TRBJ2-7; 7 bases align to TRBD1. CDR3 sequence (DNA): TGTGCCAGCAGTGACGAACAGGGGTTCGAGCAGTACTTC. This encodes CASSDEQGFEQYF.